These 21 T cell receptor beta chains share one sample of origin, sequenced in a study of siplizumab effects on memory and regulatory T cells. Profiling relied on immunoSEQ multiplex PCR, and the TCRdb table lists in-frame clones only, not all of them. The repertoire holds 50,000 to 55,000 clones, roughly 92% seen once, with 17% in the top ten. Source material: CD8+ T cells sorted from blood. These receptors all come from a human donor in good health.

V and J are TRBV5-1 and TRBJ2-2; D unclear. Trimming removed 1 base from V and 7 bases from J, with 8 bases in between. Per the germline V gene, CDR1 is SGHRS and CDR2 is YFSETQ. This CDR3 comprises 13 residues. CDR3 nucleotide sequence: TGCGCCAGCAGCTTGAAATGGGGCGGGGAGCTGTTTTTT. The encoded protein is CASSLKWGGELFF.

CDR3 sequence (DNA): TGTGCCAGCAGCTCCGGACTCCGGGACGAGCAGTACTTC. This gives the protein CASSSGLRDEQYF. The chain uses TRBV7-9 and TRBJ2-7; D might be TRBD2 (5 bases). Germline lookup yields CDR1 SEHNR and CDR2 FQNEAQ (reference sequence). This CDR3 contains 13 residues. V gave up 4 bases and J gave up 5 bases, with 12 bases separating them.

The chain joins TRBV4-1 to TRBJ2-1, with D hard to call. This CDR3 comprises 14 residues. V lost 0 bases to trimming and J lost 4 bases, with 7 bases between them. In germline, CDR1 is MGHRA, CDR2 YSYEKL. The CDR3 nucleotides are TGCGCCAGCAGCCAAGATGGCAGATACAATGAGCAGTTCTTC. It codes for CASSQDGRYNEQFF.

The chain combines TRBV15 with TRBJ2-6; no firm D call. The CDR3 spans 14 residues. Trimming stripped 3 bases from V and 1 base from J, with 4 bases between. Germline CDR1 reads LNHNV; CDR2 reads YYDKDF (reference sequence). CDR3 sequence: CATSRKSGANVLTF. CDR3 DNA: TGTGCCACCAGCAGGAAATCTGGGGCCAACGTCCTGACTTTC.

The V call is TRBV10-3, the J call TRBJ1-2; D might be TRBD1 (6 bases). CDR1 is ENHRY, CDR2 SYGVKD, per germline. Trimming took off 2 bases at V and 8 bases at J, with 12 bases between the two ends. The CDR3 is made up of 13 amino acids. The CDR3 DNA sequence: TGTGCCATCAGTGAGGGACAGCCAGGCGGCTACACCTTC. Translation gives CAISEGQPGGYTF.

This sequence joins TRBV28 and TRBJ1-1; TRBD1 aligns across 8 bases. The trim removed 1 base at V and 3 bases at J, leaving 16 bases unmatched. Germline lookup yields CDR1 MDHEN and CDR2 SYDVKM. The CDR3 is made up of 19 amino acids. In nucleotides, the CDR3 is TGTGCCAGCAGTTTATTTTCCACCCCCTCAGGGGGCAAAGACACTGAAGCTTTCTTT. Translated, it gives CASSLFSTPSGGKDTEAFF.

This CDR3 is CASSVGGNTEAFF. CDR3 in DNA: TGTGCCAGCAGTGTAGGGGGGAACACTGAAGCTTTCTTT. The chain joins TRBV27 to TRBJ1-1; D might be TRBD1 (6 bases). Between the trimmed V and J ends, which lost 5 bases and 1 base, there was a span of 8 bases. CDR3 length: 13 amino acids. Germline lookup yields CDR1 MNHEY and CDR2 SMNVEV (reference sequence).

The CDR3 spells CASSGTGAIYEQYF. The DNA for the CDR3 is TGTGCCAGCAGTGGGACAGGCGCCATCTACGAGCAGTACTTC. The rearrangement links TRBV7-9 to TRBJ2-7, with 8 bases matching TRBD1. The CDR3 runs to 14 residues. Germline V gene data show CDR1 as SEHNR and CDR2 as FQNEAQ (reference sequence). Trimming at V came to 6 bases and at J to 3 bases, leaving 7 bases not matched to a gene. Variable domain in full (rest from reference TRBV7-9 and TRBJ2-7): DTGVSQNPRHKITKRGQNVTFRCDPISEHNRLYWYRQTLGQGPEFLTYFQNEAQLEKSRLLSDRFSAERPKGSFSTLEIQRTEQGDSAMYLCASSGTGAIYEQYFGPGTRLTVT.

This clone was recorded only once. The rearrangement uses TRBV4-1 and TRBJ2-5; D unresolved. Matching the DNA end better, TRBJ2-7 makes the J call doubtful. Germline V gene sequence: CDR1 MGHRA, CDR2 YSYEKL. The CDR3 has 18 residues. CDR3 in DNA: TGCGCCAGCAGCCAAGATGGACGATACGACGGTAATCCCTACGAGCAGTACTTC. Amino acids: CASSQDGRYDGNPYEQYF.

V gene TRBV28 combines with J gene TRBJ2-6; unclear D gene. The CDR3 length is 14 residues. Trimming took off 11 bases at V and 0 bases at J, with 11 bases between the two ends. Germline CDR1 is MDHEN and CDR2 is SYDVKM. The CDR3, as DNA: TGTGCCTTGGTATCCAGCTCTGGGGCCAACGTCCTGACTTTC. Protein: CALVSSSGANVLTF. The whole variable domain, filled in from reference TRBV28 and TRBJ2-6, reads DVKVTQSSRYLVKRTGEKVFLECVQDMDHENMFWYRQDPGLGLRLIYFSYDVKMKEKGDIPEGYSVSREKKERFSLILESASTNQTSMYLCALVSSSGANVLTFGAGSRLTVL.

Only a few counts were recorded for this clone. This chain connects TRBV28 to TRBJ2-7; perhaps TRBD1 as D (6 bases). V was cut by 5 bases and J by 5 bases, with 10 bases left in between. This CDR3 spans 12 amino acids. The germline gives CDR1 MDHEN, CDR2 SYDVKM. The CDR3 loop is CASSRRDNEQYF. Here the CDR3 DNA reads TGTGCCAGCAGTCGTCGGGACAACGAGCAGTACTTC.

This clone was counted a single time. The rearrangement joins TRBV28 to TRBJ1-5; D not certain. The germline V and J ends were trimmed by 5 bases and 5 bases, with 16 bases remaining between them. This CDR3 contains 15 residues. CDR1 and CDR2 from the germline V gene are MDHEN and SYDVKM. The CDR3 region has the DNA TGTGCCAGCAGTCAACTAGTCGGAGGGTATCAGCCCCAGCATTTT. Translated, it gives CASSQLVGGYQPQHF.

V is TRBV27 and J is TRBJ2-5; maybe TRBD2 (5 bases). The V end lost 5 bases, the J end lost 3 bases, and 13 bases lay between the germline ends. Germline lookup yields CDR1 MNHEY and CDR2 SMNVEV (reference sequence). The CDR3 sequence is 14 residues long. The CDR3 protein is CASSPRGLKETQYF. The CDR3 DNA sequence: TGTGCCAGCAGTCCCCGCGGGTTGAAAGAGACCCAGTACTTC.

This clone was observed once. The chain employs TRBV11-2 and TRBJ1-1; D gene unclear. This CDR3 has 13 amino acids. CDR1 is SGHAT, CDR2 FQNNGV, per germline. V lost 8 bases, J lost 2 bases, and 12 bases lay in between. CDR3 in DNA: TGTGCCAGCCGCCTTCGATCCAACACTGAAGCTTTCTTT. Protein product: CASRLRSNTEAFF.

The rearrangement joins TRBV9 to TRBJ2-3; 9 nucleotides match TRBD2. Per germline, CDR1 SGDLS and CDR2 YYNGEE. This CDR3 spans 14 amino acids. V gave up 6 bases and J gave up 5 bases; unmatched junction bases: 7. In DNA, the CDR3 is TGTGCCAGCAAGCGGGAGGACTCACAAGATACGCAGTATTTT. It encodes CASKREDSQDTQYF.

Remarks on this clone: The sample has other DNA sequences that encode this CDR3 too. In DNA, the CDR3 is TGTGCCAGCAGCGTGTCAGGGGAAAACATTCAGTACTTC. The encoded protein is CASSVSGENIQYF. V is TRBV9 and J is TRBJ2-4; a weak D match, TRBD1 (6 bases). There are 13 residues in the CDR3. CDR1 and CDR2 (germline): SGDLS, YYNGEE. With 2 bases removed from V and 5 bases from J, the gap between germline ends came to 8 bases.

The V call is TRBV7-9, the J call TRBJ2-5, with a possible D match to TRBD2 (5 bases). Germline V gene lookup returns CDR1 SEHNR and CDR2 FQNEAQ (reference sequence). The CDR3 has 14 amino acids. The V and J ends lost 6 bases and 1 base respectively, with 12 bases between them. The CDR3 coding sequence is TGTGCCAGCAGACTAGGAGTGAGCCAAGAGACCCAGTACTTC. Translated: CASRLGVSQETQYF.

The chain carries TRBV10-2 and TRBJ2-3, with TRBD1 matching 7 bases. The CDR3 extends over 14 amino acids. Per the germline V gene, CDR1 is WSHSY and CDR2 is SAAADI. V dropped 2 bases and J dropped 11; count of bases not matched to a gene: 10. CDR3 DNA sequence: TGCGCCAGCAGTGAGCCCAGGTATGGGACAGTGCAGTATTTT. This encodes CASSEPRYGTVQYF.

The chain employs TRBV7-9 and TRBJ2-3, with D possibly being TRBD2 (6 bases). This CDR3 region has 16 residues. Germline V CDR1 and CDR2: SEHNR, FQNEAQ (reference sequence). The V end was cut by 5 bases, the J end by 3 bases, with 18 bases between. The CDR3 DNA reads as TGTGCCAGCAGCCCCCCCCGGGAGTCGGGGACAGATACGCAGTATTTT. Translated, it gives CASSPPRESGTDTQYF.

The chain combines TRBV11-1 with TRBJ1-2; maybe TRBD1 (5 bases). CDR1 and CDR2 (germline): SGHAT, FQDESV (reference sequence). The CDR3 totals 15 residues. V lost 5 bases, J lost 4 bases, and 17 bases lay in between. Here the CDR3 DNA reads TGTGCCAGCAGCCTTGGGACGGCCTCCACCTATGGCTACACCTTC. The encoded protein is CASSLGTASTYGYTF. The full variable domain, completed using reference TRBV11-1 and TRBJ1-2, is EAEVAQSPRYKITEKSQAVAFWCDPISGHATLYWYRQILGQGPELLVQFQDESVVDDSQLPKDRFSAERLKGVDSTLKIQPAELGDSAMYLCASSLGTASTYGYTFGSGTRLTVV.

This clone was found once. The chain recombines TRBV27 with TRBJ1-1; D gene uncertain. Looked up from germline, CDR1 is MNHEY and CDR2 is SMNVEV (reference sequence). Trimming left V 2 bases short and J 4 bases short, with 8 bases between. There are 13 residues in the CDR3. CDR3: CASSLGEFTEAFF. CDR3 DNA: TGTGCCAGCAGTTTAGGGGAATTCACTGAAGCTTTCTTT.